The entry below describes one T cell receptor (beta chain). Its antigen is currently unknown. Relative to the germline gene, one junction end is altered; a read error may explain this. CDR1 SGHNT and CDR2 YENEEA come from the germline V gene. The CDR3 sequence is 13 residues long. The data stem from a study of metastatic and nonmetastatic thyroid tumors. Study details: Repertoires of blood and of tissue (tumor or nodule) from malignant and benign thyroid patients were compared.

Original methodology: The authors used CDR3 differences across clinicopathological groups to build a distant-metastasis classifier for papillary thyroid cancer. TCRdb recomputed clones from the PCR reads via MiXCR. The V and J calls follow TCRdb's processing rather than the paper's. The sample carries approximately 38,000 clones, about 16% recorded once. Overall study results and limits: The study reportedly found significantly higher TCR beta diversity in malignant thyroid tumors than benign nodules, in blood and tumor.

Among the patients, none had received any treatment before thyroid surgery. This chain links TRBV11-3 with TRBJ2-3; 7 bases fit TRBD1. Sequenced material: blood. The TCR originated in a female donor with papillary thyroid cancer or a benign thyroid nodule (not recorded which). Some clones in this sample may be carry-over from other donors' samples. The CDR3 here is CASSKTGLDKQYF. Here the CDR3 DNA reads TGTGCCAGCAGCAAGACAGGGTTAGATAAGCAGTATTTT.